Shown below are 10 T cell receptor beta chains from a single sample sequenced in a study of Ad26.COV2.S vaccination and SARS-CoV-2 variants. The treatment was: some 20 received Ad26.COV2.S at low or high dose, single or two shots; about 5 received placebo; per-sample allocation not given. Sampling was done on day 63 after the first vaccine or placebo injection. The protocol was immunoSEQ multiplex PCR, while the TCRdb copy is restricted to in-frame clones and leaves out a portion. This table has about 350,000 clones, about 89% appearing once. Sequences were derived from peripheral blood, sampled in a trial of Ad26.COV2.S vaccine versus placebo. Receptors were obtained from a person aged 18-65 years who received the Ad26.COV2.S COVID-19 vaccine or a placebo.

This clone was counted many times. V is TRBV10-3 and J is TRBJ1-5; D possibly corresponds to TRBD1 (5 bases). V gave up 10 bases and J gave up 0 bases, with 19 bases separating them. Germline lookup yields CDR1 ENHRY and CDR2 SYGVKD. The CDR3 loop spans 16 amino acids. The CDR3 DNA reads as TGTGCCACTGAAGGAGGGGATTCCTATAGCAATCAGCCCCAGCATTTT. Protein product: CATEGGDSYSNQPQHF.

The chain employs TRBV19 and TRBJ2-1; D perhaps matches TRBD1 (6 bases). The CDR3 loop spans 12 amino acids. Germline assignment: CDR1 LNHDA and CDR2 SQIVND (reference sequence). The germline V and J ends were trimmed by 6 bases and 7 bases, with 10 bases remaining between them. The DNA for the CDR3 is TGTGCCAGTAGGGGCAGGGGTAATGAGCAGTTCTTC. Its translation: CASRGRGNEQFF.

The chain couples TRBV5-1 to TRBJ2-2; D gene unclear. The CDR3 consists of 15 residues. Trimming shortened V by 1 base and J by 1 base, and 8 bases separated the two germline ends. Germline-derived CDR1 and CDR2 are SGHRS and YFSETQ. DNA for the CDR3: TGCGCCAGCAGCTTGTTCCCGGGGAACACCGGGGAGCTGTTTTTT. Amino acid sequence: CASSLFPGNTGELFF.

The genes are TRBV5-6 and TRBJ1-1; D gene unclear. The CDR3 is 15 residues long. Germline lookup yields CDR1 SGHDT and CDR2 YYEEEE. V dropped 6 bases and J dropped 0 bases, with 15 bases sitting between them. Here the CDR3 DNA reads TGTGCCAGCAAAGCAAGCCGACACATGAACACTGAAGCTTTCTTT. It is translated as CASKASRHMNTEAFF.

The genes are TRBV2 and TRBJ1-1; D is perhaps TRBD1 (5 bases). This CDR3 contains 14 residues. Trimming pared 6 bases from V and 5 bases from J, leaving 16 bases between. The germline gives CDR1 SNHLY, CDR2 FYNNEI. CDR3 protein: CASRATGWETEAFF. CDR3 in DNA: TGTGCCAGCAGGGCCACAGGTTGGGAGACTGAAGCTTTCTTT.

The rearrangement uses TRBV30 and TRBJ2-7; D gene unclear. This CDR3 is built from 10 residues. CDR1 and CDR2 from the germline V gene are GTSNPN and SVGIG (reference sequence). V lost 3 bases and J lost 3, with 3 bases in between. The CDR3 loop is CAWRVYEQYF. The CDR3 DNA follows: TGTGCCTGGAGGGTCTACGAGCAGTACTTC.

This sequence joins TRBV29-1 and TRBJ1-1, with D tentatively TRBD1 (5 bases). This CDR3 region has 13 residues. Germline V gene lookup returns CDR1 SQVTM and CDR2 ANQGSEA. The V and J ends lost 6 bases and 1 base respectively, with 12 bases between them. The CDR3 DNA is TGCAGCGTCGACACAGGAGAGAACACTGAAGCTTTCTTT. Translation: CSVDTGENTEAFF. The variable domain in full, completed from reference TRBV29-1 and TRBJ1-1, reads SAVISQKPSRDICQRGTSLTIQCQVDSQVTMMFWYRQQPGQSLTLIATANQGSEATYESGFVIDKFPISRPNLTFSTLTVSNMSPEDSSIYLCSVDTGENTEAFFGQGTRLTVV.

The V call is TRBV12-3 or TRBV12-4, the J call TRBJ2-4; D tentatively reads TRBD1 or TRBD2 (5 bases each). This CDR3 contains 12 residues. V was shortened by 10 bases and J by 6 bases, with 13 bases between the two germline ends. The CDR3 coding sequence is TGTGCCACGGGGTGGGACCGAAACATTCAGTACTTC. Its protein product is CATGWDRNIQYF.

V and J are TRBV29-1 and TRBJ2-5; D call uncertain. The germline gives CDR1 SQVTM, CDR2 ANQGSEA. The CDR3 has 11 residues. The V and J ends lost 4 bases and 2 bases respectively, with 5 bases between them. The CDR3 DNA reads TGCAGCGTTGGGGTACAAGAGACCCAGTACTTC. It yields the protein CSVGVQETQYF.

V is TRBV25-1 and J is TRBJ2-1; 13 bases agree with TRBD2. The CDR3 loop spans 15 amino acids. J lost 3 bases, V lost 5 bases, and 1 base had no gene match. Looked up from germline, CDR1 is MGHDK and CDR2 is SYGVNS. The chain's CDR3 is CASSRTSGGYNEQFF. DNA for the CDR3: TGTGCCAGCAGTCGGACTAGCGGGGGCTACAATGAGCAGTTCTTC.